The 2 T cell receptor beta chains reported below all come from one sample, sequenced in a study of T cell responses to AZD1222 COVID-19 vaccine. Data came from immunoSEQ multiplex PCR; TCRdb stores just in-frame clones and leaves some out. This table holds some 150,000 clones, under 95% found once. The sample in question was peripheral blood, obtained 28 days after the second AZD1222 dose. The receptors shown here come from an adult who received the AZD1222 COVID-19 vaccine.

The rearrangement links TRBV7-3 to TRBJ2-2; 13 bases are a match to TRBD2. Trimming cost V 2 bases and J 8 bases; bases outside gene matches: 2. Germline CDR1 is SGHTA and CDR2 is FQGTGA. The CDR3 extends over 15 amino acids. The CDR3 sequence is CASSLGLAGDGELFF. The CDR3 DNA reads TGTGCCAGCAGCTTAGGACTAGCGGGAGATGGGGAGCTGTTTTTT.

The CDR3 region is CASSQVLLAGAPTDTQYF. CDR3 DNA sequence: TGTGCCAGCAGCCAAGTTTTACTAGCGGGAGCGCCGACAGATACGCAGTATTTT. The chain uses TRBV3-1 (or the pseudogene TRBV3-2) and TRBJ2-3; 11 bases map to TRBD2. Germline CDR1 LGHDT, CDR2 YNNKEL (reference sequence). V was clipped by 1 base and J by 3 bases; unmatched bases: 9. The CDR3 consists of 18 residues.